Listed here are 8 T cell receptor beta chains from one sample, sequenced in a study. TCRdb re-called the 5' RACE reads through MiXCR, storing one row per CDR3 protein. The profile shows tens of thousands of distinct CDR3 sequences, 17% of them singletons. The source material was naive CD4+ T cells sorted from blood. As for subset: naive CD4+ T cells, CD4+CD45RA+CD25-. These receptors all stem from a female donor with breast cancer.

The CDR3 reads CASSSSGTGYSEAFF. CDR3 DNA sequence: TGTGCCAGCAGCTCCTCCGGGACAGGGTATAGTGAAGCTTTCTTT. The V and J genes are TRBV7-9 and TRBJ1-1; 9 nucleotides line up with TRBD1. The trim removed 4 bases at V and 7 bases at J, leaving 10 bases unmatched. The length of the CDR3 is 15 residues. Germline lookup yields CDR1 SEHNR and CDR2 FQNEAQ (reference sequence).

This clonotype was counted between two and nine times. V gene TRBV5-5 combines with J gene TRBJ2-7; 13 bases line up with TRBD2. J was trimmed by 0 bases and V by 4 bases; bases with no gene match: 7. Germline V gene sequence: CDR1 SGHKS, CDR2 YYEKEE (reference sequence). The CDR3 is made up of 17 amino acids. The CDR3 sequence is CASSPGLAGPYSYEQYF. The CDR3 DNA reads as TGTGCCAGCAGCCCGGGACTAGCGGGACCCTACTCCTACGAGCAGTACTTC. Supplemented by reference TRBV5-5 and TRBJ2-7, the full variable domain reads DAGVTQSPTHLIKTRGQQVTLRCSPISGHKSVSWYQQVLGQGPQFIFQYYEKEERGRGNFPDRFSARQFPNYSSELNVNALLLGDSALYLCASSPGLAGPYSYEQYFGPGTRLTVT.

This clonotype was found many times. The chain's CDR3 is CATSDARTGSTNYGYTF. The CDR3 bases are TGTGCCACCAGTGACGCCCGGACAGGGAGTACCAACTATGGCTACACCTTC. The V and J genes are TRBV24-1 and TRBJ1-2; 8 nucleotides line up with TRBD1. In germline, CDR1 is KGHDR, CDR2 SFDVKD. V lost 4 bases, J lost 2 bases, and 11 bases stayed unmatched. This CDR3 has 17 amino acids.

This clonotype was observed at least ten times. V usage is TRBV27 and J usage is TRBJ2-6; 9 positions agree with TRBD1. The length of the CDR3 is 16 residues. V lost 4 bases and J lost 3; bases outside the gene matches: 4. Germline V gene data show CDR1 as MNHEY and CDR2 as SMNVEV (reference sequence). DNA of the CDR3: TGTGCCAGCAGTTACGGACAGGGGAGTGGGGCCAACGTCCTGACTTTC. As protein: CASSYGQGSGANVLTF.

This clonotype was detected a few times. The chain couples TRBV20-1 to TRBJ2-1; TRBD2 aligns across 10 bases. Germline V CDR1 and CDR2: DFQATT, SNEGSKA (reference sequence). The CDR3 runs 14 residues. V dropped 1 base and J dropped 7; count of bases not matched to a gene: 4. The DNA of the CDR3 is TGCAGTGCTAGAGCCGGAGCGGGAGGGAATGAGCAGTTCTTC. It yields the protein CSARAGAGGNEQFF.

This clonotype came up a few times. This chain's CDR3 is CASSTGQGSTDTQYF. The CDR3 DNA reads as TGCGCCAGCAGCACCGGACAGGGGAGCACAGATACGCAGTATTTT. The chain uses TRBV5-1 and TRBJ2-3; the match to TRBD1 covers 9 bases. Trimming removed 4 bases from V and 0 bases from J; junction bases left unmatched: 3. CDR1 and CDR2 from the germline V gene are SGHRS and YFSETQ. The CDR3 contains 15 residues.

This clonotype was found many times. V usage is TRBV5-1 and J usage is TRBJ1-2; D unclear. The CDR3 totals 15 residues. Germline V gene data show CDR1 as SGHRS and CDR2 as YFSETQ. Deletions cut 4 bases from V and 5 bases from J, with 18 bases between. The DNA of the CDR3 is TGCGCCAGCAGCCCAACGGGTCTCCGTTCTTATGGCTACACCTTC. It specifies CASSPTGLRSYGYTF. The full variable domain, with the rest looked up from reference TRBV5-1 and TRBJ1-2, is KAGVTQTPRYLIKTRGQQVTLSCSPISGHRSVSWYQQTPGQGLQFLFEYFSETQRNKGNFPGRFSGRQFSNSRSEMNVSTLELGDSALYLCASSPTGLRSYGYTFGSGTRLTVV.

This clonotype was counted only a few times. The chain joins TRBV5-1 to TRBJ2-6, with 11 bases fitting TRBD1. CDR3 size: 18 residues. Germline CDR1 SGHRS, CDR2 YFSETQ. With 3 bases clipped from V and 2 bases from J, the junction kept 7 bases outside the gene matches. The CDR3 reads CASSSHGQGATGANVLTF. The CDR3 DNA sequence: TGCGCCAGCAGCTCCCACGGACAGGGGGCAACTGGGGCCAACGTCCTGACTTTC.